Shown below are 14 T cell receptor beta chains from a single sample sequenced in a study of CD8+ T cells in alopecia areata. Sequencing relied on a cDNA template that was reverse transcribed from extracted RNA. Method: immunoSEQ multiplex PCR; TCRdb's copy keeps in-frame clones and lacks some. Of 220,000 or so clones in the sample, around 62% are singletons; the top ten hold around 0.46%. The material was CD4+ T cells sorted from blood, obtained at week 0. These receptors were obtained from a human donor with alopecia areata.

The V gene is TRBV15, the J gene TRBJ1-6; no clear D. CDR1 is LNHNV, CDR2 YYDKDF, per germline (reference sequence). Between the trimmed V and J ends, which lost 6 bases and 11 bases, there was a span of 11 bases. The CDR3 runs to 12 residues. CDR3 bases: TGTGCCACCAGAAGCGGGCCTGCACCCCTCCACTTT. This gives the protein CATRSGPAPLHF.

This clone occurred a few times. The CDR3 nucleotides are TGTGCCAGCAGCCCCGGCAGGTACAATGAGCAGTTCTTC. Encoded protein: CASSPGRYNEQFF. The chain joins TRBV7-2 to TRBJ2-1; no clear D gene. Looked up from germline, CDR1 is SGHTA and CDR2 is FQGNSA. The V and J ends lost 5 bases and 4 bases respectively, with 9 bases between them. The CDR3 has 13 amino acids.

The rearrangement uses TRBV5-1 and TRBJ2-7; 8 nucleotides align to TRBD1. Germline V lookup: CDR1 SGHRS, CDR2 YFSETQ. The trim removed 2 bases at V and 3 bases at J, leaving 4 bases unmatched. The CDR3 consists of 14 residues. The DNA for the CDR3 is TGCGCCAGCAGCTTCGAGACAGGGGTCTACGAGCAGTACTTC. Translation gives CASSFETGVYEQYF. Full variable domain (remainder filled in from reference TRBV5-1 and TRBJ2-7): KAGVTQTPRYLIKTRGQQVTLSCSPISGHRSVSWYQQTPGQGLQFLFEYFSETQRNKGNFPGRFSGRQFSNSRSEMNVSTLELGDSALYLCASSFETGVYEQYFGPGTRLTVT.

V gene TRBV4-1 combines with J gene TRBJ2-5; tentatively, D is TRBD2 (5 bases). The V end was cut by 5 bases, the J end by 2 bases, with 21 bases between. The CDR3 runs to 17 residues. CDR1 is MGHRA, CDR2 YSYEKL, per germline. CDR3 loop: CASSAITLRETQETQYF. The CDR3 coding sequence is TGCGCCAGCAGCGCAATTACTCTCCGGGAAACACAAGAGACCCAGTACTTC.

This chain connects TRBV5-1 to TRBJ1-2, with D hard to call. The germline V gene encodes CDR1 SGHRS and CDR2 YFSETQ. The CDR3 is 15 residues long. The germline V and J ends were trimmed by 0 bases and 6 bases, with 15 bases remaining between them. In DNA, the CDR3 is TGCGCCAGCAGCTTGGGAGGACCTCGGGCCGATGGCTACACCTTC. Its translation: CASSLGGPRADGYTF.

The genes are TRBV6-5 and TRBJ2-7; TRBD2 matches at 7 bases. Per germline, CDR1 MNHEY and CDR2 SVGAGI. J gave up 0 bases and V 0 bases, and 2 bases lay outside the gene matches. The CDR3 consists of 15 residues. CDR3 nucleotides: TGTGCCAGCAGTTACTCAAGCGGGGTCTCCTACGAGCAGTACTTC. It is translated as CASSYSSGVSYEQYF.

The chain links TRBV10-3 to TRBJ2-7; 12 bases fit TRBD1. The germline CDR1 and CDR2 sequences are ENHRY and SYGVKD. The CDR3 is made up of 14 amino acids. The V segment lost 7 bases and the J segment 4 bases; nucleotides outside the gene matches: 5. As DNA, the CDR3 is TGTGCCATCAAACCGGGACAGGGGGCGTACGAGCAGTACTTC. Its protein is CAIKPGQGAYEQYF.

The chain has TRBV14 and TRBJ2-1; D might be TRBD1 or TRBD2, each matching 5 bases. The CDR3 has 16 residues. V lost 4 bases and J 4 bases, leaving 17 bases between the germline ends. Germline values: CDR1 SGHDN, CDR2 FVKESK. In nucleotides, the CDR3 is TGTGCCAGCAGCCGACCGGGACCACCTATTTACAATGAGCAGTTCTTC. It specifies CASSRPGPPIYNEQFF.

The rearrangement joins TRBV2 to TRBJ1-5; possible D gene TRBD1, 5 bases. Trimming stripped 6 bases from V and 5 bases from J, with 8 bases between. The CDR3 has 12 amino acids. The germline V gene has CDR1 SNHLY and CDR2 FYNNEI. The CDR3 DNA reads TGTGCCAGCAGGCAACAGGATCAGCCCCAGCATTTT. Protein: CASRQQDQPQHF.

This chain joins TRBV7-2 and TRBJ1-2; 8 bases map to TRBD1. This CDR3 comprises 15 residues. Trimming cost V 5 bases and J 0 bases; bases outside gene matches: 5. The germline CDR1 and CDR2 sequences are SGHTA and FQGNSA. For the CDR3, the DNA is TGTGCCAGCAGCCACAACAGGGGGACTAACTATGGCTACACCTTC. As protein: CASSHNRGTNYGYTF. Filled out from reference TRBV7-2 and TRBJ1-2, the complete variable domain reads GAGVSQSPSNKVTEKGKDVELRCDPISGHTALYWYRQSLGQGLEFLIYFQGNSAPDKSGLPSDRFSAERTGGSVSTLTIQRTQQEDSAVYLCASSHNRGTNYGYTFGSGTRLTVV.

The V call is TRBV4-1, the J call TRBJ1-4; D gene unclear. Germline values: CDR1 MGHRA, CDR2 YSYEKL. The V end lost 1 base, the J end lost 0 bases, and 6 bases lay between the germline ends. There are 15 residues in the CDR3. The CDR3 sequence: CASSQGHATNEKLFF. CDR3 nucleotides: TGCGCCAGCAGCCAAGGCCATGCAACTAATGAAAAACTGTTTTTT.

The sample holds a few counts of this clone. The chain uses TRBV6-1 and TRBJ1-2, with D hard to call. Trimming took off 3 bases at V and 8 bases at J, with 19 bases between the two ends. CDR1 is MNHNS and CDR2 is SASEGT in the germline V gene. The CDR3 runs 15 residues. CDR3 DNA sequence: TGTGCCAGCAGTGATGGTTTCTTGGGCCTGGGGGGCTACACCTTC. Translation gives CASSDGFLGLGGYTF.

The chain recombines TRBV18 with TRBJ1-6; D gene unclear. Trimming took 3 bases from V and 8 from J, leaving 11 bases between them. CDR1 and CDR2 from the germline V gene are KGHSH and LQKENI. The CDR3 contains 14 residues. The CDR3 DNA sequence: TGTGCCAGCTCACCCCGCGACGGTGATTCACCCCTCCACTTT. Translating it yields CASSPRDGDSPLHF.

CDR3 in DNA: TGTGCCTGGAGTTCCACAACTAGCGGGGCGTCCTACAATGAGCAGTTCTTC. It specifies CAWSSTTSGASYNEQFF. This chain joins TRBV30 and TRBJ2-1; TRBD2 agrees at 10 bases. The CDR3 runs 17 residues. V lost 2 bases to trimming and J lost 1 base; unmatched junction nucleotides: 8. Germline V gene lookup returns CDR1 GTSNPN and CDR2 SVGIG (reference sequence). The whole variable domain, filled in from reference TRBV30 and TRBJ2-1, reads SQTIHQWPATLVQPVGSPLSLECTVEGTSNPNLYWYRQAAGRGLQLLFYSVGIGQISSEVPQNLSASRPQDRQFILSSKKLLLSDSGFYLCAWSSTTSGASYNEQFFGPGTRLTVL.